A selection of T cell receptor beta chains follows, all from one sample in a study of post-analysis software for immune sequencing data. TCRdb fed the PCR reads into MiXCR, producing one record per CDR3 protein. The sample contains 380,000 or so distinct CDR3 sequences, around a third of which appear only once. Sequenced sample: blood. Source of these receptors: a girl aged 10-17 years with multiple sclerosis. CDR3s include the opening cysteine and the closing phenylalanine or tryptophan. Fields, in order: V gene, J gene, clone size, D gene, CDR3 protein, CDR3 DNA. The D gene is left open where the match is weak. A row's size may be missing; if present it is once, few, many or a size class.

TRBV6-5,TRBJ2-5,few,TRBD2,CASNELAGGGPETQYF,TGTGCCAGCAACGAGCTAGCGGGGGGTGGCCCAGAGACCCAGTACTTC
TRBV7-2,TRBJ2-5,.,.,CASSEHGQSIEEQYF,TGTGCCAGCAGCGAACATGGCCAGTCTATAGAAGAGCAGTACTTC
TRBV5-1,TRBJ1-1,.,.,CASSQDSYEAFF,TGCGCCAGCAGCCAGGACAGTTATGAAGCTTTCTTT
TRBV7-9,TRBJ1-1,few,.,CASSLEGDHTEAFF,TGTGCCAGCAGCTTAGAAGGGGACCACACTGAAGCTTTCTTT
TRBV18,TRBJ2-1,few,.,CASSPPGHHNEQFF,TGTGCCAGCTCACCACCGGGACACCACAATGAGCAGTTCTTC
TRBV10-3,TRBJ2-7,few,TRBD1,CAISAYRGLSYEQYF,TGTGCCATCAGTGCCTACAGGGGCCTCTCCTACGAGCAGTACTTC
TRBV20-1,TRBJ2-7,few,.,CSARDRIEQYF,TGCAGTGCTAGAGATCGTATCGAGCAGTACTTC
TRBV24-1,TRBJ2-7,.,.,CATSDLGGGKQYF,TGTGCCACCAGTGATCTAGGGGGAGGGAAGCAGTACTTC
TRBV9,TRBJ2-5,.,.,CASSARDSRTETQYF,TGTGCCAGCAGCGCAAGGGACTCCCGGACGGAGACCCAGTACTTC
TRBV12-3/TRBV12-4,TRBJ1-2,.,.,CASSSTLQLYGYTF,TGTGCCAGCAGTTCTACTCTACAGCTCTATGGCTACACCTTC
TRBV12-3/TRBV12-4,TRBJ1-5,.,TRBD1,CASNLSGGNQPQHF,TGTGCCAGCAACCTTTCAGGGGGGAATCAGCCCCAGCATTTT
TRBV29-1,TRBJ2-3,.,.,CSVGSTDTQYF,TGCAGCGTTGGCAGCACAGATACGCAGTATTTT
TRBV20-1,TRBJ2-7,.,.,CSARSFLGSSYEQYF,TGCAGTGCTAGATCTTTCTTAGGCAGCTCCTACGAGCAGTACTTC
TRBV4-1,TRBJ2-5,.,.,CASSRLGGTQYF,TGCGCCAGCAGCCGGTTAGGAGGGACCCAGTACTTC
TRBV28,TRBJ1-5,.,.,CASSFRGGGRLNQPQHF,TGTGCCAGCAGCTTTAGAGGGGGGGGCAGGCTCAATCAGCCCCAGCATTTT
TRBV4-3,TRBJ2-3,few,.,CASSHDSTDTQYF,TGCGCCAGCAGCCATGACTCGACAGATACGCAGTATTTT
TRBV12-3/TRBV12-4,TRBJ2-3,few,.,CASNIADTQYF,TGTGCCAGCAACATTGCAGATACGCAGTATTTT
TRBV24-1,TRBJ1-2,few,.,CATSAGHYYGYTF,TGTGCCACCAGTGCAGGACATTACTATGGCTACACCTTC
TRBV6-2/TRBV6-3,TRBJ2-4,few,.,CASKSTAKNIQYF,TGTGCCAGCAAGTCCACAGCCAAAAACATTCAGTACTTC
TRBV29-1,TRBJ2-3,few,.,CSVLPRHKEGDTQYF,TGCAGCGTGTTACCTCGACATAAGGAGGGGGATACGCAGTATTTT
TRBV7-2,TRBJ1-5,few,.,CASRGFSINQPQHF,TGTGCCAGCAGGGGCTTCAGCATTAATCAGCCCCAGCATTTT
TRBV6-5,TRBJ2-7,many,.,CASTIGTTYSYEQYF,TGTGCCAGCACCATTGGGACCACATATTCCTACGAGCAGTACTTC
TRBV6-1,TRBJ1-4,.,.,CASSEAQQGGEKLFF,TGTGCCAGCAGTGAAGCTCAGCAGGGTGGTGAAAAACTGTTTTTT
TRBV11-2,TRBJ2-7,.,.,CASRYGTLSSYEQYF,TGTGCCAGCAGATATGGGACGCTCAGCTCCTACGAGCAGTACTTC
TRBV29-1,TRBJ1-2,few,.,CSVDLDGTYGYTF,TGCAGCGTTGACCTCGACGGGACCTATGGCTACACCTTC
TRBV6-1,TRBJ1-6,.,TRBD1,CASSVQQGSGNSPLHF,TGTGCCAGCAGTGTCCAACAGGGGAGCGGGAATTCACCCCTCCACTTT
TRBV28,TRBJ2-1,many,.,CASSPSWTQEQFF,TGTGCCAGCAGTCCCTCTTGGACTCAAGAGCAGTTCTTC
TRBV15,TRBJ1-5,.,.,CATSRDRGGSNQPQHF,TGTGCCACCAGCAGAGATCGGGGAGGTAGCAATCAGCCCCAGCATTTT
TRBV20-1,TRBJ2-7,few,TRBD2,CSARGLARAYEQYF,TGCAGTGCTAGGGGACTAGCTCGGGCCTACGAGCAGTACTTC
TRBV29-1,TRBJ2-7,few,.,CSVLSRAAPYEQYF,TGCAGCGTTCTCTCCCGGGCAGCTCCCTACGAGCAGTACTTC
TRBV7-9,TRBJ1-2,.,.,CASSLGEGLEGYTF,TGTGCCAGCAGCTTAGGGGAAGGTCTGGAGGGCTACACCTTC
TRBV7-8,TRBJ1-4,.,TRBD1,CASSFGQGRTPTNEKLFF,TGTGCCAGCAGCTTCGGACAGGGGAGAACCCCAACTAATGAAAAACTGTTTTTT
TRBV6-5,TRBJ2-2,few,.,CASSYGAGELFF,TGTGCCAGCAGTTATGGGGCCGGGGAGCTGTTTTTT
TRBV20-1,TRBJ2-5,few,.,CSAQVVIGVAETQYF,TGCAGTGCTCAGGTGGTTATTGGGGTCGCAGAGACCCAGTACTTC
TRBV20-1,TRBJ2-5,few,.,CSARDIEGFREGTQYF,TGCAGTGCTAGAGATATTGAGGGGTTCAGAGAGGGGACCCAGTACTTC
TRBV6-4,TRBJ2-4,few,.,CASRTGWAKNIQYF,TGTGCCAGCCGTACAGGGTGGGCCAAAAACATTCAGTACTTC
TRBV5-1,TRBJ2-3,.,TRBD2,CASTLAGESDTQYF,TGCGCCAGCACCCTCGCGGGGGAATCAGATACGCAGTATTTT
TRBV28,TRBJ1-1,.,.,CASSPLEAGAMNTEAFF,TGTGCCAGCAGTCCGCTAGAGGCGGGAGCCATGAACACTGAAGCTTTCTTT
TRBV3-1,TRBJ1-1,.,TRBD1,CASSQERDRVWPEAFF,TGTGCCAGCAGCCAAGAGCGGGACAGGGTTTGGCCTGAAGCTTTCTTT
TRBV7-2,TRBJ2-3,.,TRBD2,CASSPVRGGGYYTDTQYF,TGTGCCAGCAGCCCAGTTAGGGGCGGGGGGTATTACACAGATACGCAGTATTTT
TRBV3-1,TRBJ2-7,.,.,CASSPPGGRIPYEQYF,TGTGCCAGCAGCCCCCCGGGGGGCCGTATACCCTACGAGCAGTACTTC
TRBV7-9,TRBJ2-5,.,.,CASSSWTEETQYF,TGTGCCAGCAGCTCGTGGACAGAAGAGACCCAGTACTTC
TRBV7-8,TRBJ2-2,.,TRBD2,CASIKKRGERPGELFF,TGTGCCAGCATCAAGAAGCGGGGGGAACGGCCCGGGGAGCTGTTTTTT
TRBV10-3,TRBJ1-1,.,.,CASSPPKNTEAFF,TGTGCCAGCAGTCCGCCAAAGAACACTGAAGCTTTCTTT